The TCR beta chain under discussion was sequenced for a study of regulatory T cells in long-lasting Graves disease. Both iRepertoire HTBI primers and Arm-PCR of CDR3 regions were used to build the TCR beta libraries. MiXCR, run by TCRdb on the multiplex PCR reads, gives a single entry per CDR3 protein. The sample lists about 660,000 distinct CDR3 sequences, about 30% occurring once. This clonotype was counted at least ten times. The CDR3 has 15 amino acids. Trimming removed 2 bases from V and 1 base from J, with 11 bases in between. CDR1 and CDR2 (germline): MDHEN, SYDVKM. Time point in this sample: persistent/refractory GD, antithyroid drugs over 5 years with positive TRAb. After RNA was extracted from PBMCs, the TCR library was made from it.

This receptor was identified in a female donor with Graves disease. The V gene is TRBV28, the J gene TRBJ1-1; D is uncertain. Sequencing used peripheral blood mononuclear cells (PBMCs), obtained when the disease was refractory, from a patient treated with antithyroid drugs. The CDR3 DNA sequence: TGTGCCAGCAGTTTACGTCTATGGGGGAACACTGAAGCTTTCTTT. It specifies CASSLRLWGNTEAFF.